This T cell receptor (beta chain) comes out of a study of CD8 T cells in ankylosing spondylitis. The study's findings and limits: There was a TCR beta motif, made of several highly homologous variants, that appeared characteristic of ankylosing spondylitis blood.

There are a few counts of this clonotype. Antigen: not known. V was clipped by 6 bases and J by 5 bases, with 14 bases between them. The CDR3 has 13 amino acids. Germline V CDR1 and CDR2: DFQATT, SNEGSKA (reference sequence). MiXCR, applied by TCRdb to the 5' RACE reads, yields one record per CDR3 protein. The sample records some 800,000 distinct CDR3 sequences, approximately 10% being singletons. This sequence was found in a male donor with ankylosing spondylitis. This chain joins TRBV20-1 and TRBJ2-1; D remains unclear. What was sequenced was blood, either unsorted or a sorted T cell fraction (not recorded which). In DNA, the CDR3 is TGCAGTGCCCAAGGCGGAATACACAATGAGCAGTTCTTC. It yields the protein CSAQGGIHNEQFF.